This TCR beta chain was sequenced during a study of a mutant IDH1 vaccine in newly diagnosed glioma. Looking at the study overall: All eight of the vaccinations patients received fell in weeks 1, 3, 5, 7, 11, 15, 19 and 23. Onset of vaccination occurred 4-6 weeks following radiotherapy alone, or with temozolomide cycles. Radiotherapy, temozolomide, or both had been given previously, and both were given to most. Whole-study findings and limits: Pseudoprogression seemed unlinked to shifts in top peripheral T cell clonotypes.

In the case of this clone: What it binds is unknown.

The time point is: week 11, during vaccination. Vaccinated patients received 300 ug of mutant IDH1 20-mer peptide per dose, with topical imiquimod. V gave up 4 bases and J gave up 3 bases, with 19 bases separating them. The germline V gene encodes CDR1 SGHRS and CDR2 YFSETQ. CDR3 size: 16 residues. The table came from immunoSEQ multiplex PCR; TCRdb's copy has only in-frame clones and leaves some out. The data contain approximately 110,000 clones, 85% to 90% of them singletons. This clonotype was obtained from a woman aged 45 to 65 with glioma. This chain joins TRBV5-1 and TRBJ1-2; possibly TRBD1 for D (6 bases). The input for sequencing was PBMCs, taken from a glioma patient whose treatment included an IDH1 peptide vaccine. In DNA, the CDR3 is TGCGCCAGCAGCCCGTCGGCCGGGGGCAGGGACTATGGCTACACCTTC. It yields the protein CASSPSAGGRDYGYTF.